The clone carrying this TCR beta chain was counted between two and nine times. Its cognate antigen is unknown. Germline and junction disagree at one end, which may indicate a read error. The immunoSEQ assay amplified TCRB CDR3 from up to roughly 2 ug DNA. The data were produced by immunoSEQ multiplex PCR, yet TCRdb's version contains in-frame clones alone and is incomplete. The table has fewer than 100,000 clones, 85% to 90% seen once; the top ten hold roughly 14%. These data originate in a study of glioma-infiltrating T cells after dendritic cell vaccination. Study summary: Patients received three intradermal dendritic cell vaccine injections at biweekly intervals. Study results and limitations: The cohort had few patients with full blood and tumor sets. No direct clonality-survival link was found; a diverse polyclonal response may matter.

This CDR3 is 12 amino acids long. Looked up from germline, CDR1 is LNHDA and CDR2 is SQIVND (reference sequence). The TCR originated in a human donor with glioblastoma. The source material was blood, sampled before dendritic cell vaccination. This chain joins TRBV19 and TRBJ1-5; weak D call: TRBD1 (5 bases). CDR3 sequence (DNA): TGTGCCAGTGGGGAGGGGAATCACCCCCAGCATTTT. Translating gives CASGEGNHPQHF.